This TCR beta chain was found in a study of CD8+ T cells in alopecia areata. Broader study findings: Tissue-resident alphabeta T cells belonging to normal skin likewise get sequenced within scalp specimens. In lesional scalp, particularly from alopecia totalis/universalis, clonality was higher than in normal scalp.

Samples from alopecia areata patients were lesional scalp punch biopsies and peripheral blood. Isolation of CD4+ and CD8+ T cells from PBMCs was achieved by sorting. The CDR3 has 16 amino acids. V lost 5 bases to trimming and J lost 7 bases, with 20 bases between them. Germline V gene data show CDR1 as SNHLY and CDR2 as FYNNEI. Concerning this clone: Its cognate antigen is unknown.

The authors extracted RNA and reverse transcribed it into cDNA as the sequencing template. Sequencing was performed with immunoSEQ multiplex PCR; in TCRdb, only in-frame clones are kept and a portion is missing. The sample consists of about 82,000 clones, just over 50% of them appearing once. V usage is TRBV2 and J usage is TRBJ2-2, with D maybe TRBD2 (6 bases). The sequencing input was NKG2D-high CD8+ T cells sorted from blood. The source is a human donor with alopecia areata. This CDR3 is CASSPPLIGGVGELFF. The CDR3 region has the DNA TGTGCCAGCAGTCCCCCGCTCATTGGAGGGGTCGGGGAGCTGTTTTTT.